This TCR beta chain was captured in a study of blood T cells in healthy people across ages (dated by TCRdb to 2014 to 2015). With regard to the full study: In model experiments, template switching captured about one uniquely barcoded TCR beta cDNA molecule for every two T cells. To track age-related changes in TCR beta repertoire diversity, the study relied on deep sequencing normalized with unique cDNA molecular identifiers. The donors were divided into four age groups: young (average roughly 17 years), middle-aged (around 37), aged (under 70) and long-lived (about 79). Donors of different ages were randomly distributed across sequencing lanes to avoid experimental bias. Using the same blood draw, the study looked at two additional independent replicas of 1 million unique cDNA reads for two donors, one aged 18 to 30 and the other aged 80 or older. Findings and caveats that apply to the study as a whole: The long-lived group showed more naive CD4+ T cells, fewer expanded clones and increased TCR diversity than the aged group, suggesting age selection. Estimates of total diversity based on one million sequenced T cells were considered lower bounds and underestimates. As age increased, observed TCR beta diversity per million T cells dropped in a roughly linear way, and a significant reduction was already evident by age around 41. Since profiling was done on bulk unsorted PBMCs, naive and antigen-experienced compartments could not be conclusively compared. Because donor CMV infection status was unknown, age-related changes in expanded clonotypes were potentially confounded. Observed TCR beta diversity correlated strongly with the percentage of naive T cells measured by flow cytometry.

Library preparation was by 5' RACE. This sample was sequenced with an Illumina HiSeq 2500. The second PCR ran for roughly 7 to 12 cycles and used a J-beta primer mix along with a sample-barcoded 5' primer. Each TCR beta cDNA molecule received a unique molecular identifier from a template-switch 5' adaptor carrying 12 random nucleotides. Each sample yielded at least 2.5 million CDR3-containing paired-end reads. First-strand cDNA was synthesized from all RNA with the Mint cDNA synthesis kit, primed by a TRBC-specific oligonucleotide. All cDNA was treated with uracil-DNA glycosylase and then went through a first 18-cycle PCR with the universal primers M1SS and BC2_uni_R. From the authors' description of their analysis: For normalization, 1 million high-quality reads, each with a distinct molecular identifier, were randomly selected from each sample. Instead of being binned into consensus sequences, reads that shared molecular identifiers were thrown out. CDR3 identification, clonotype clustering and error correction used MiTCR with a Q25 quality threshold and the strictest error-elimination algorithm. A nonparametric unseen species model using Euler transformation provided a lower-bound estimate of total TCR beta diversity. Through fastp at Q25 and MiXCR, TCRdb rebuilt clones from the public reads, retaining in-frame beta chains. Records with the same CDR3 protein are collapsed into one entry carrying the most frequent genes and DNA. TCRdb's processing, not the authors', yielded these V and J calls. This sample lists 380,000 or so distinct CDR3 sequences; 45% to 65% were detected once. Over 40% of the sample lies in the top ten.

About this clonotype: No antigen is known for it. The record has no base qualities; no much larger clone is one base away.

V and J are truncated by 2 bases and 3 bases respectively, leaving an intervening sequence of 22 bases. The CDR3 holds 17 amino acids from the cysteine to the phenylalanine. Only the CDR3 part of the read is kept: 51 bases, read in frame from the first base. As encoded in the germline V gene (reference sequence), CDR1 is DFQATT while CDR2 is SNEGSKA. Donors were 39 systemically healthy Caucasian individuals from Russia aged roughly 6 to 90 years. Each donor gave around 9.5 milliliters of peripheral blood, collected into EDTA-treated Vacutainer tubes. Ficoll-Paque density-gradient centrifugation was used to isolate PBMCs, with at least 7 million per sample. Total RNA was extracted from PBMCs with Trizol reagent, with at least 5.5 micrograms obtained per sample. For every donor, an aliquot of PBMCs went through flow cytometry to measure the percentages of naive CD45RAhigh/CD27high T cells.

In this chain, TRBV20-1 is recombined with TRBJ2-5, with the D gene too uncertain to name. This clonotype was sampled from a man in his fifties or sixties in good health. The source material was blood. At the DNA level, the sequence is TGCAGTGCTAGACCCCGAGACCCCCGAGGCCTTGAAGAGACCCAGTACTTC. The encoded protein is CSARPRDPRGLEETQYF.